Following are 28 T cell receptor beta chains from one sample sequenced in a study of blood T cells in healthy people across ages. With a J-beta primer mix and a sample-barcoded 5' primer, a second PCR ran 7 to 11 cycles. TCRdb re-called the 5' RACE reads with MiXCR, one entry per CDR3 protein. This sample has hundreds of thousands of distinct CDR3 sequences, with approximately 25% found just once. The same sample was also used in a study of T cells of mothers and their children.

The sample taken for sequencing was blood. The receptors here all came from a boy between 5 and 17 years old in good health.

Only a few counts were recorded for this clonotype. The chain has TRBV4-3 and TRBJ2-3; a weak D match, TRBD2 (7 bases). The germline CDR1 and CDR2 sequences are LGHNA and YSLEER. With 3 bases removed from V and 6 bases from J, the gap between germline ends came to 16 bases. The CDR3 covers 15 residues. The CDR3 sequence is CASSHLGGGEDTQYF. CDR3 in DNA: TGCGCCAGCAGCCACCTCGGAGGGGGGGAGGATACGCAGTATTTT.

The chain joins TRBV29-1 to TRBJ2-1; maybe TRBD2 (6 bases). The V end was cut by 5 bases, the J end by 1 base, with 12 bases between. CDR3 length equals 14 residues. Germline CDR1 SQVTM, CDR2 ANQGSEA. The CDR3 reads CSVFSGTSYNEQFF. The CDR3 DNA reads TGCAGCGTTTTTTCCGGGACTTCCTACAATGAGCAGTTCTTC.

This clonotype was found a few times. CDR3 region: CASSPRTLFAYGYTF. In DNA, the CDR3 is TGTGCCAGCAGCCCTCGGACTCTCTTCGCCTATGGCTACACCTTC. The chain joins TRBV7-2 to TRBJ1-2; D is unresolved. CDR1 and CDR2 (germline): SGHTA, FQGNSA. This CDR3 comprises 15 residues. Deletions cut 5 bases from V and 4 bases from J, with 17 bases between.

The table lists this clonotype with a few counts. CDR3 coding DNA: TGTGCCAGCAGCATTTCTTCGTCCGGGGGGACCGGGGAGCTGTTTTTT. The encoded protein is CASSISSSGGTGELFF. V and J are TRBV7-9 and TRBJ2-2, with 7 bases aligning to TRBD2. The CDR3 extends over 16 amino acids. J lost 5 bases, V lost 5 bases, and 11 bases had no gene match. In germline, CDR1 is SEHNR, CDR2 FQNEAQ (reference sequence).

This clonotype occurred a few times. The V gene is TRBV24-1, the J gene TRBJ1-5, with 9 nucleotides matching TRBD1. Looked up from germline, CDR1 is KGHDR and CDR2 is SFDVKD. This CDR3 comprises 15 residues. V trimming: 3 bases; J trimming: 5 bases; junction bases outside the gene matches: 4. The CDR3 protein is CATSDVTGGDQPQHF. The DNA for the CDR3 is TGTGCCACCAGTGATGTCACAGGGGGCGATCAGCCCCAGCATTTT.

The J gene is TRBJ2-5, the V gene TRBV15, with D unresolved. The closer fit of TRBJ2-7 to the DNA end suggests the J call may be wrong. CDR1 is LNHNV and CDR2 is YYDKDF in the germline V gene (reference sequence). CDR3 size: 15 residues. CDR3 region: CATSRDLAVAYEQYF. The CDR3 region has the DNA TGTGCCACCAGCAGAGATTTGGCAGTCGCCTACGAGCAGTACTTC.

This clonotype was seen only a few times. V usage is TRBV12-3 or TRBV12-4 and J usage is TRBJ2-1, with D possibly TRBD2 on 5 matching bases. V lost 0 bases and J lost 0, with 9 bases in between. This CDR3 region has 16 residues. CDR3 coding DNA: TGTGCCAGCAGTTTAGCGCTTGCGGGCTCCTACAATGAGCAGTTCTTC. The encoded protein is CASSLALAGSYNEQFF.

This clonotype turned up a few times. The J gene is TRBJ2-2, the V gene TRBV9, with a possible D match to TRBD2 (6 bases). V lost 1 base to trimming and J lost 6 bases, with 13 bases between them. The CDR3 runs 15 residues. Germline V gene data show CDR1 as SGDLS and CDR2 as YYNGEE. This chain's CDR3 is CASSVQGGTPGELFF. CDR3 DNA: TGTGCCAGCAGCGTACAGGGAGGAACGCCCGGGGAGCTGTTTTTT.

This clonotype was observed a few times. The V and J genes are TRBV28 and TRBJ2-5; TRBD1 matches 9 bases. Trimming cost V 6 bases and J 5 bases; bases outside gene matches: 4. This CDR3 is built from 13 residues. Germline V lookup: CDR1 MDHEN, CDR2 SYDVKM. As DNA, the CDR3 is TGTGCCAGCAGCGGACAGGGGTTTGAGACCCAGTACTTC. Translating it yields CASSGQGFETQYF.

This clonotype has a single count. The junction departs from the called germline gene at one end, perhaps through a read error. The rearrangement links TRBV20-1 to TRBJ2-3; 8 bases align to TRBD2. In germline, CDR1 is DFQATT, CDR2 SNEGSKA (reference sequence). The CDR3 contains 15 residues. For the CDR3, the DNA is TGCGGTGCTACCCCTACTAGCGGAAGCACAGATACGCAGTATTTT. Translation gives CGATPTSGSTDTQYF.

J is TRBJ2-7 and V is TRBV4-3; TRBD2 agrees at 11 bases. CDR1 and CDR2 from the germline V gene are LGHNA and YSLEER. This CDR3 has 19 amino acids. Trimming cost V 0 bases and J 5 bases; bases outside gene matches: 15. The CDR3 bases are TGCGCCAGCAGCCAAGATGGAGTAGCGGGGGGGTCAGCAGGGGACGAGCAGTACTTC. Its translation is CASSQDGVAGGSAGDEQYF.

This clonotype occurred a few times. The chain combines TRBV13 with TRBJ2-1, with 7 bases identical to TRBD1. The germline CDR1 and CDR2 sequences are PRHDT and FYEKMQ (reference sequence). The ends lost 6 bases at V and 6 bases at J; junction bases unmatched: 8. The CDR3 is 14 residues long. The CDR3 sequence is CASSSGTVFNEQFF. The DNA for the CDR3 is TGTGCCAGCAGTTCCGGGACAGTCTTCAATGAGCAGTTCTTC.

This clonotype turned up a few times. One end of the junction varies from germline; a read error may be responsible. This chain connects TRBV10-3 to TRBJ2-1; D may be TRBD1 or TRBD2 (5 bases each). The CDR3 runs to 14 residues. Germline V gene lookup returns CDR1 ENHRY and CDR2 SYGVKD. This CDR3 reads CAISGDLGVNEQFF. In nucleotides, the CDR3 is TGCGCCATCAGTGGGGACCTAGGGGTCAATGAGCAGTTCTTC.

J is TRBJ2-3 and V is TRBV7-8; D might be TRBD2 (5 bases). The CDR3 loop spans 16 amino acids. V dropped 1 base and J dropped 2 bases, with 13 bases sitting between them. Germline V gives CDR1 SGHVS, CDR2 FQNEAQ. CDR3 coding DNA: TGTGCCAGCAGCTTAGGCGGGTCATGGGACACAGATACGCAGTATTTT. It is translated as CASSLGGSWDTDTQYF.

The gene calls are TRBV4-1 and TRBJ2-1; D possibly corresponds to TRBD2 (5 bases). From germline, CDR1 is MGHRA and CDR2 YSYEKL. Between the trimmed V and J ends, which lost 0 bases and 8 bases, there was a span of 17 bases. The CDR3 is made up of 16 amino acids. The CDR3 sequence: CASSQDTGVWGHEQFF. CDR3 DNA: TGCGCCAGCAGCCAAGATACCGGGGTGTGGGGTCATGAGCAGTTCTTC.

This clonotype has only a few counts. The chain joins TRBV7-2 to TRBJ2-2, with D perhaps being TRBD1 or TRBD2 (5 bases each). V lost 5 bases and J lost 9, with 16 bases in between. This CDR3 has 14 residues. CDR1 and CDR2 (germline): SGHTA, FQGNSA. In nucleotides, the CDR3 is TGTGCCAGCAGCCCCGGGACCTACCACCGGGAGCTGTTTTTT. Its translation: CASSPGTYHRELFF. Full variable domain (rest looked up from reference TRBV7-2 and TRBJ2-2): GAGVSQSPSNKVTEKGKDVELRCDPISGHTALYWYRQSLGQGLEFLIYFQGNSAPDKSGLPSDRFSAERTGGSVSTLTIQRTQQEDSAVYLCASSPGTYHRELFFGEGSRLTVL.

To note about this clonotype: The junction departs from germline at one end; a sequencing error may be responsible. The CDR3 DNA reads TGTGTCAGCAGTTTTTCAGGCCCTCCCTACAATGAGCAGTTCTTC. It translates to CVSSFSGPPYNEQFF. The chain carries TRBV12-3 or TRBV12-4 and TRBJ2-1; no clear D. The CDR3 loop spans 15 amino acids.

This clonotype was counted between two and nine times. The genes are TRBV11-1 and TRBJ2-5, with 9 bases matching TRBD2. TRBJ2-1 explains the end of the DNA better; the J call may be wrong. The CDR3 has 16 residues. CDR1 is SGHAT, CDR2 FQDESV, per germline (reference sequence). CDR3 loop: CASSFEISGSPNEQFF. In DNA, the CDR3 is TGTGCCAGCAGCTTCGAGATTAGCGGGAGCCCCAATGAGCAGTTCTTC.

This clonotype has ten or more counts. V is TRBV2 and J is TRBJ2-7; D unresolved. From germline, CDR1 is SNHLY and CDR2 FYNNEI. V lost 7 bases and J lost 0, with 13 bases in between. This CDR3 has 14 amino acids. The CDR3 is CASNPRKSSYEQYF. DNA of the CDR3: TGTGCCAGCAACCCCAGAAAAAGCTCCTACGAGCAGTACTTC.

This chain joins TRBV6-1 and TRBJ2-1; 8 bases line up with TRBD2. Germline V gives CDR1 MNHNS, CDR2 SASEGT. V lost 7 bases to trimming and J lost 0 bases; unmatched junction nucleotides: 5. The CDR3 length is 15 residues. The CDR3 DNA reads as TGTGCCAGCACCGGACTAGCAGGCTCCTACAATGAGCAGTTCTTC. Translating gives CASTGLAGSYNEQFF.

In this sample, this clonotype turned up a few times. V is TRBV5-5 and J is TRBJ2-3; no definite D call. Trimming pared 3 bases from V and 2 bases from J, leaving 13 bases between. Germline V gene lookup returns CDR1 SGHKS and CDR2 YYEKEE (reference sequence). This CDR3 comprises 15 residues. In DNA, the CDR3 is TGTGCCAGCAGCTCTCGGACCCGGCTCACAGATACGCAGTATTTT. Its protein product is CASSSRTRLTDTQYF. Full variable domain (remainder filled in from reference TRBV5-5 and TRBJ2-3): DAGVTQSPTHLIKTRGQQVTLRCSPISGHKSVSWYQQVLGQGPQFIFQYYEKEERGRGNFPDRFSARQFPNYSSELNVNALLLGDSALYLCASSSRTRLTDTQYFGPGTRLTVL.

V usage is TRBV11-2 and J usage is TRBJ2-5; 12 bases align to TRBD2. This CDR3 spans 18 amino acids. Germline CDR1 and CDR2: SGHAT and FQNNGV. The ends lost 2 bases at V and 3 bases at J; junction bases unmatched: 10. The CDR3 protein is CASSLPRASSGREETQYF. Written as DNA, the CDR3 is TGTGCCAGCAGCTTACCGAGGGCGTCTAGCGGGAGGGAAGAGACCCAGTACTTC.

This clonotype occurred many times. The rearrangement links TRBV9 to TRBJ2-7, with D possibly TRBD1 on 6 matching bases. Germline V gives CDR1 SGDLS, CDR2 YYNGEE. Between the trimmed V and J ends, which lost 2 bases and 2 bases, there was a span of 11 bases. This CDR3 is built from 14 residues. The CDR3 reads CASSVTGQAYEQYF. The DNA for the CDR3 is TGTGCCAGCAGCGTTACGGGACAAGCCTACGAGCAGTACTTC.

This clonotype occurred many times. The V call is TRBV16, the J call TRBJ2-1; 8 bases fit TRBD2. The CDR3 sequence is 13 residues long. The germline CDR1 and CDR2 sequences are KGHSY and FQNENV. J gave up 10 bases and V 4 bases, and 6 bases lay outside the gene matches. In DNA form, the CDR3 reads TGTGCCAGCAGCCCTAGGGCTAGCGGGGAGCAGTTCTTC. This encodes CASSPRASGEQFF.

The V and J genes are TRBV11-2 and TRBJ2-3; D is uncertain. With 5 bases removed from V and 3 bases from J, the gap between germline ends came to 6 bases. CDR1 and CDR2 from the germline V gene are SGHAT and FQNNGV. The CDR3 consists of 12 residues. The CDR3 coding sequence is TGTGCCAGCAGCCACGAAACAGATACGCAGTATTTT. Translation: CASSHETDTQYF.

Only a few counts were recorded for this clonotype. This chain links TRBV20-1 with TRBJ2-7; 8 positions agree with TRBD1. The V and J ends lost 6 bases and 3 bases, in that order; junction bases with no gene match: 7. The CDR3 has 13 amino acids. Per germline, CDR1 DFQATT and CDR2 SNEGSKA (reference sequence). CDR3 nucleotide sequence: TGCAGTGCAAACCAGGGGGCCAGCTACGAGCAGTACTTC. This gives the protein CSANQGASYEQYF.

The rearrangement links TRBV2 to TRBJ2-5; the match to TRBD2 covers 12 bases. The DNA end lines up better with TRBJ2-1; the J call may be wrong. Germline V gene data show CDR1 as SNHLY and CDR2 as FYNNEI. The CDR3 is 16 amino acids. The CDR3 DNA is TGTGCCAGCAGTGAATCACCTCTACTAGCGGGGGGTGAGCAGTTCTTC. Its translation: CASSESPLLAGGEQFF.

The V and J genes are TRBV29-1 and TRBJ2-7, with D tentatively TRBD1 (5 bases). Germline CDR1 reads SQVTM; CDR2 reads ANQGSEA. The CDR3 runs 13 residues. Deletions cut 6 bases from V and 2 bases from J, with 14 bases between. CDR3 sequence (DNA): TGCAGCGTCGATACAGGAGATGCCTACGAGCAGTACTTC. Its translation is CSVDTGDAYEQYF.